This T cell receptor beta chain was sequenced for a study of blood T cell repertoires in COVID-19. For the study at large: PBMCs, B-cell-depleted T cells, or T cells provided the cDNA or gDNA that made up the material.

Some clones are missing from TCRdb's copy, which holds only in-frame ones; the method was immunoSEQ multiplex PCR. The sample yields some 43,000 clones, roughly four fifths seen once. The CDR3 is 15 residues long. Germline values: CDR1 LGHNA, CDR2 YSLEER. V lost 0 bases, J lost 4 bases, and 2 bases stayed unmatched. The material sequenced was peripheral blood. The rearrangement joins TRBV4-3 to TRBJ2-7; 11 bases line up with TRBD1. This TCR came from a woman aged 55 to 70 with acute or convalescent COVID-19. CDR3 coding DNA: TGCGCCAGCAGCCAAGATGGACAGGGGGCGTACGAGCAGTACTTC. This sequence encodes CASSQDGQGAYEQYF.